Listed below are T cell receptor beta chains from one sample, sequenced in a study of cytomegalovirus exposure and HLA in healthy donors. Clones were read by immunoSEQ multiplex PCR, and TCRdb kept only the in-frame ones, dropping some. The sample shows around 210,000 clones, around 80% of them seen only once. Specimen: PBMCs. The receptors were sampled from a boy aged 10-17 years in good health and CMV-seronegative. Both conserved end residues are part of each CDR3. The order of the fields is V gene, J gene, CDR3 protein.

V gene: TRBV7-8
J gene: TRBJ2-5
CDR3 protein: CASSFWGQGLPLEKTQYF

V gene: TRBV2
J gene: TRBJ2-5
CDR3 protein: CASRDLRGGLKTQYF

V gene: TRBV9
J gene: TRBJ2-3
CDR3 protein: CASSPGTGTTTTDTQYF

V gene: TRBV29-1
J gene: TRBJ2-5
CDR3 protein: CSVGLAGVETQYF

V gene: TRBV9
J gene: TRBJ1-2
CDR3 protein: CASSPTGEGDYGYTF

V gene: TRBV4-1
J gene: TRBJ1-1
CDR3 protein: CASSQEGGARTEAFF

V gene: TRBV27
J gene: TRBJ2-1
CDR3 protein: CASSPKRGAILNEQFF

V gene: TRBV20-1
J gene: TRBJ2-7
CDR3 protein: CSAISGDEQYF

V gene: TRBV7-9
J gene: TRBJ1-2
CDR3 protein: CASSLGGYGYTF

V gene: TRBV7-9
J gene: TRBJ2-1
CDR3 protein: CASSLARGGNNEQFF

V gene: TRBV7-6
J gene: TRBJ2-2
CDR3 protein: CASSLVWLSGTGELFF

V gene: TRBV7-2
J gene: TRBJ1-5
CDR3 protein: CASSPTMWPNQPQHF

V gene: TRBV27
J gene: TRBJ1-5
CDR3 protein: CASRSARQAQPQHF

V gene: TRBV9
J gene: TRBJ2-7
CDR3 protein: CASSVLAGSSYEQYF

V gene: TRBV19
J gene: TRBJ1-1
CDR3 protein: CASSRRETEAFF

V gene: TRBV9
J gene: TRBJ2-3
CDR3 protein: CASSRGWGLSTDTQYF

V gene: TRBV4-1
J gene: TRBJ2-7
CDR3 protein: CASSQVGGTGAHYEQYF

V gene: TRBV5-1
J gene: TRBJ1-1
CDR3 protein: CASSLTATPLYYTEAFF

V gene: TRBV6-6
J gene: TRBJ1-1
CDR3 protein: CASGAGANTEAFF

V gene: TRBV19
J gene: TRBJ1-1
CDR3 protein: CASSIDPQMAEAFF

V gene: TRBV6-6
J gene: TRBJ1-4
CDR3 protein: CASSSSSEKLFF

V gene: TRBV6-6
J gene: TRBJ2-5
CDR3 protein: CASSYFGQGEETQYF

V gene: TRBV6-1
J gene: TRBJ1-4
CDR3 protein: CASSELGGNEKLFF

V gene: TRBV5-1
J gene: TRBJ2-5
CDR3 protein: CASSWGTTQETQYF

V gene: TRBV27
J gene: TRBJ1-4
CDR3 protein: CASSLQGQANEKLFF

V gene: TRBV29-1
J gene: TRBJ1-1
CDR3 protein: CSVDGGQLNTEAFF

V gene: TRBV10-3
J gene: TRBJ2-7
CDR3 protein: CAISAGTGDLLEQYF

V gene: TRBV14
J gene: TRBJ1-4
CDR3 protein: CASSPGQALNEKLFF

V gene: TRBV27
J gene: TRBJ2-7
CDR3 protein: CASTTLSIRGPILGEQYF

V gene: TRBV18
J gene: TRBJ1-1
CDR3 protein: CASSADRAGEAFF